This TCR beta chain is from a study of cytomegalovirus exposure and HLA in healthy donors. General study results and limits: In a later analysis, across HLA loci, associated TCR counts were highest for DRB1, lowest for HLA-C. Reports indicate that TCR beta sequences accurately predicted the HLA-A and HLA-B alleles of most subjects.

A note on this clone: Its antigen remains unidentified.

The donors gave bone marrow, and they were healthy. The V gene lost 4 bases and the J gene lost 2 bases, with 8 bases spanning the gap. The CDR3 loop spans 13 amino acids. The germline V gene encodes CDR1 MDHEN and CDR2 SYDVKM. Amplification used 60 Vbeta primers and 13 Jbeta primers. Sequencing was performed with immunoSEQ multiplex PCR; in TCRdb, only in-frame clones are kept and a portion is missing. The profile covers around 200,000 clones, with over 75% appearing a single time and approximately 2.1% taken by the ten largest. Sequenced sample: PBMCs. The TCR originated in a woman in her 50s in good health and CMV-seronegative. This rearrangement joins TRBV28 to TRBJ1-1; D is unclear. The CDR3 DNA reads TGTGCCAGCAGTTCGTGGCAAAACACTGAAGCTTTCTTT. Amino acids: CASSSWQNTEAFF.